Described below is a single T cell receptor beta chain sequence and its context. Seattle participants joined during active infection and were tracked over time. Profiling relied on immunoSEQ multiplex PCR, and the TCRdb table lists in-frame clones only, not all of them. The table shows roughly 170,000 clones, with approximately 79% occurring only once. This sample was included in a study of blood T cell repertoires in COVID-19. Germline loops: CDR1 SGHVS, CDR2 FQNEAQ. The CDR3 is 14 residues long. Trimming took off 3 bases at V and 0 bases at J, with 9 bases between the two ends. Sequencing was done on a sample of peripheral blood. V usage is TRBV7-8 and J usage is TRBJ2-7; weak D call: TRBD1 (6 bases). The receptor comes from a woman aged 55-70 years with COVID-19, enrolled during active disease. The chain's CDR3 is CASSFDRSSYEQYF. The CDR3 nucleotides are TGTGCCAGCAGCTTTGACAGGTCCTCCTACGAGCAGTACTTC.